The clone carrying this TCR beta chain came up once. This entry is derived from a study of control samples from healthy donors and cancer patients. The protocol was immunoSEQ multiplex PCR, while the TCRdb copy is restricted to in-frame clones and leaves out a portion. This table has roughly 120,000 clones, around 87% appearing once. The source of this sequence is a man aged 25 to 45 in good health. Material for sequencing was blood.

The DNA of the CDR3 is TGTGCCAGCAGCCCCTCGGGGAATGGCTACACCTTC. Its protein is CASSPSGNGYTF. J is TRBJ1-2 and V is TRBV6-6; no definite D call. This CDR3 has 12 residues. V lost 6 bases, J lost 6 bases, and 11 bases lay in between. CDR1 is MNHNY and CDR2 is SVGAGI in the germline V gene (reference sequence).